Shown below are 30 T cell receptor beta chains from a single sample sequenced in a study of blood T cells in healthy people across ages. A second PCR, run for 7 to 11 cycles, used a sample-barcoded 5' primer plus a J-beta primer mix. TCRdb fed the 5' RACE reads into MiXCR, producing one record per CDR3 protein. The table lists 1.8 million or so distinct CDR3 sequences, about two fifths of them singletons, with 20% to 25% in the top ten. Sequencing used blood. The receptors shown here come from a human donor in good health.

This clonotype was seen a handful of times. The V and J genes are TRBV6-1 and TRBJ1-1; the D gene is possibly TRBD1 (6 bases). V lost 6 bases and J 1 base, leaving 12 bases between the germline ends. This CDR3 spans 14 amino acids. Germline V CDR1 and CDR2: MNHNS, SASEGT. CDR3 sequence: CASRIRGANTEAFF. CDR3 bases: TGTGCCAGCAGAATCCGGGGGGCGAACACTGAAGCTTTCTTT.

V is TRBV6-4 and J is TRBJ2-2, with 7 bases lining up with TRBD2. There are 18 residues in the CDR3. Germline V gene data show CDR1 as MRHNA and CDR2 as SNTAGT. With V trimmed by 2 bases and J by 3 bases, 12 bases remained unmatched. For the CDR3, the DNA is TGTGCCAGCAGTGACAGGGAGGGAGAGAAACGGGACACCGGGGAGCTGTTTTTT. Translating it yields CASSDREGEKRDTGELFF.

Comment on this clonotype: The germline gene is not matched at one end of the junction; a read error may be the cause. The CDR3 sequence: CSARDLDRSSPPHF. In DNA form, the CDR3 reads TGCAGTGCTCGGGATCTCGACCGGAGTTCACCCCCCCACTTT. V usage is TRBV20-1 and J usage is TRBJ1-6, with unresolved D. CDR1 is DFQATT, CDR2 SNEGSKA, per germline (reference sequence). This CDR3 is built from 14 residues.

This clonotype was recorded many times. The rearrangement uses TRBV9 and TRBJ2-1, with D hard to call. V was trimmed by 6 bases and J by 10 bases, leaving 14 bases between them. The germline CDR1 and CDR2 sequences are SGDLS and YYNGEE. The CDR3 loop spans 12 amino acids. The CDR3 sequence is CASNGPVGEQFF. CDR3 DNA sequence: TGTGCCAGCAATGGGCCAGTCGGGGAGCAGTTCTTC.

CDR3 amino acids: CASSLVVHNEQFF. The CDR3 DNA follows: TGCGCCAGCAGCTTGGTGGTACACAATGAGCAGTTCTTC. The chain uses TRBV5-1 and TRBJ2-1; no reliable D call. The CDR3 contains 13 residues. V was pared by 0 bases and J by 5 bases, with 6 bases between. Germline V gene lookup returns CDR1 SGHRS and CDR2 YFSETQ. Looking up the rest from reference TRBV5-1 and TRBJ2-1 gives the full variable domain: KAGVTQTPRYLIKTRGQQVTLSCSPISGHRSVSWYQQTPGQGLQFLFEYFSETQRNKGNFPGRFSGRQFSNSRSEMNVSTLELGDSALYLCASSLVVHNEQFFGPGTRLTVL.

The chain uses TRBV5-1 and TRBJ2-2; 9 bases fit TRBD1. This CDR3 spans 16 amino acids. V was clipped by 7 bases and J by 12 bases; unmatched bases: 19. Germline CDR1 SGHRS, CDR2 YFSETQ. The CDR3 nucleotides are TGCGCCAGCCACCACAACCCCGGGACAGGGAAATCTCAGCTGTTTTTT. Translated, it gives CASHHNPGTGKSQLFF.

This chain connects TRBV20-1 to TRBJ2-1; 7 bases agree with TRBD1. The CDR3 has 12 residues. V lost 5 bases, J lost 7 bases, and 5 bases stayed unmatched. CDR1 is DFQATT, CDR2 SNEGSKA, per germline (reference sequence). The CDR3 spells CSASGTANEQFF. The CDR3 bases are TGCAGTGCTTCCGGGACAGCTAATGAGCAGTTCTTC.

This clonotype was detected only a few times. The CDR3 loop is CASSSAGGARADTQYF. CDR3 nucleotides: TGCGCCAGCAGCTCCGCGGGGGGGGCAAGGGCAGATACGCAGTATTTT. The V call is TRBV5-1, the J call TRBJ2-3; 9 bases are shared with TRBD2. The CDR3 is 16 amino acids. Germline V gives CDR1 SGHRS, CDR2 YFSETQ. The V and J ends lost 3 bases and 4 bases, in that order; junction bases with no gene match: 9.

This CDR3 is CAISEGTGLEAFF. For the CDR3, the DNA is TGTGCCATCAGTGAGGGGACAGGGCTTGAAGCTTTCTTT. This chain joins TRBV10-3 and TRBJ1-1, with 9 bases fitting TRBD1. The V and J ends lost 2 bases and 7 bases, in that order; junction bases with no gene match: 2. The CDR3 covers 13 residues. From germline, CDR1 is ENHRY and CDR2 SYGVKD.

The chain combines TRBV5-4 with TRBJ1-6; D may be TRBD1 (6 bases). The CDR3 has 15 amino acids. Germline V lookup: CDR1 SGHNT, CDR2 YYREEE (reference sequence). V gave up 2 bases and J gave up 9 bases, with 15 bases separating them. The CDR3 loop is CASSFSGAAGSPLHF. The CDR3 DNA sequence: TGTGCCAGCAGCTTCTCGGGGGCAGCGGGTTCACCCCTCCACTTT.

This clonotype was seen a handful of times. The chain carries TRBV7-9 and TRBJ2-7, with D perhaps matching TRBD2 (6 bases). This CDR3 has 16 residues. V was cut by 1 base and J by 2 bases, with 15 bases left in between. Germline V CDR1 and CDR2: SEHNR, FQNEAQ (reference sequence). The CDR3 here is CASSLDWEDQTYEQYF. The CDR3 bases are TGTGCCAGCAGCTTAGATTGGGAGGACCAGACCTACGAGCAGTACTTC.

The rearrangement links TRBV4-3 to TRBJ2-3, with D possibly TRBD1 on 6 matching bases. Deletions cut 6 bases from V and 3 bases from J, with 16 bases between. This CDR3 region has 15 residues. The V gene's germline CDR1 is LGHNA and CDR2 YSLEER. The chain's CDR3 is CASSPTGSGTDTQYF. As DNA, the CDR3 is TGCGCCAGCAGTCCTACAGGGTCGGGGACAGATACGCAGTATTTT.

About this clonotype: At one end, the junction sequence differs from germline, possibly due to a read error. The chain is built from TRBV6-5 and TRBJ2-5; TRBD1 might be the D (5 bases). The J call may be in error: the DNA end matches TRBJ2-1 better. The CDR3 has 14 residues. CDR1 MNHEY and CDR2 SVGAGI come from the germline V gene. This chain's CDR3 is CASSYLDNQETQFF. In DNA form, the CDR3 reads TGCGCCAGCAGTTACTTGGACAACCAAGAGACCCAGTTCTTC.

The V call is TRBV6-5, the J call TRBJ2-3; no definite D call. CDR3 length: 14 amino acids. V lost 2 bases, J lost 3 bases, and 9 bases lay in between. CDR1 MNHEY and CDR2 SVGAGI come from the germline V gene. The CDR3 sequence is CASSYRTATDTQYF. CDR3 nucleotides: TGTGCCAGCAGTTACCGGACCGCGACAGATACGCAGTATTTT.

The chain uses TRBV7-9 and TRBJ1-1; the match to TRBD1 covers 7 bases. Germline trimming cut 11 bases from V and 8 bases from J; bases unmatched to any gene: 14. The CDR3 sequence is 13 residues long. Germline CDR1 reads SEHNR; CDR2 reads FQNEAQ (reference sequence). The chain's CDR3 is CAGANLPDREAFF. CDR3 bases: TGTGCCGGCGCGAATCTCCCGGACAGGGAAGCTTTCTTT.

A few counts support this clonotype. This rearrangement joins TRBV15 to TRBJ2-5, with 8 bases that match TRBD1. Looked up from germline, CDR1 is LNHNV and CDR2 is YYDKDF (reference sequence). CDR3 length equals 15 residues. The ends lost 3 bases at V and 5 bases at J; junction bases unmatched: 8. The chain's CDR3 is CATSRAGQGRETQYF. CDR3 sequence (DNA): TGTGCCACCAGCAGGGCAGGACAGGGCAGGGAGACCCAGTACTTC.

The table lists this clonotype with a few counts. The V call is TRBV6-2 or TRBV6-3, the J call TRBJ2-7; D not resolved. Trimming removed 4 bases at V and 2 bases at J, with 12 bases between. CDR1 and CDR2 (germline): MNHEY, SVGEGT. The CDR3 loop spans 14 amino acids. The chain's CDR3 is CASSSEPSAYEQYF. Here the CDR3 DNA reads TGTGCCAGCAGTTCGGAACCCTCCGCCTACGAGCAGTACTTC.

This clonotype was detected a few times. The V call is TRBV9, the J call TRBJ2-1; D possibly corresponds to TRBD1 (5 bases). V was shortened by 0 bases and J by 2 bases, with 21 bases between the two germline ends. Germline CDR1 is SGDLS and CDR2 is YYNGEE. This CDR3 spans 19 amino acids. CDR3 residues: CASSVDPSISLGPYNEQFF. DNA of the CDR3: TGTGCCAGCAGCGTAGACCCTTCTATTAGCCTGGGGCCCTACAATGAGCAGTTCTTC.

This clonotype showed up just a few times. The CDR3 DNA sequence: TGTGCCAGCAGCTTTTCCTTTAGTCAGACCCAGTACTTC. The encoded protein is CASSFSFSQTQYF. This chain uses TRBV7-9 with TRBJ2-5; D gene ambiguous. Germline CDR1 is SEHNR and CDR2 is FQNEAQ (reference sequence). Trimming stripped 3 bases from V and 6 bases from J, with 11 bases between. The CDR3 spans 13 residues. Looking up the rest from reference TRBV7-9 and TRBJ2-5 gives the full variable domain: DTGVSQNPRHKITKRGQNVTFRCDPISEHNRLYWYRQTLGQGPEFLTYFQNEAQLEKSRLLSDRFSAERPKGSFSTLEIQRTEQGDSAMYLCASSFSFSQTQYFGPGTRLLVL.

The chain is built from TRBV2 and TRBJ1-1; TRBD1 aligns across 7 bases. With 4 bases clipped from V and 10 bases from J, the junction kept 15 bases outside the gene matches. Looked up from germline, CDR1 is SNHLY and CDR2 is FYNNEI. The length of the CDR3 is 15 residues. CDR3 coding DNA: TGTGCCAGCAGTGGATCCCGGGACAGCTCCTATAGAGCTTTCTTT. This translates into CASSGSRDSSYRAFF.

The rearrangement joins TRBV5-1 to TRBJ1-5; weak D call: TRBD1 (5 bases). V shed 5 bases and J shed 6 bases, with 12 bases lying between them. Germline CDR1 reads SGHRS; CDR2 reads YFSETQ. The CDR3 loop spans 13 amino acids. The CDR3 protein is CASRPDSGQPQHF. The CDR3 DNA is TGCGCCAGCAGACCTGACAGTGGTCAGCCCCAGCATTTT.

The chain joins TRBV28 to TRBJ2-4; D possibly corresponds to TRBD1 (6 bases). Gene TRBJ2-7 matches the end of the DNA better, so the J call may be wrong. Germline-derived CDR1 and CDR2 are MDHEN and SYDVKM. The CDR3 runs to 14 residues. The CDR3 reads CASSFGQGYHEQYF. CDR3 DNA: TGTGCCAGCAGTTTTGGCCAGGGGTACCACGAGCAGTACTTC.

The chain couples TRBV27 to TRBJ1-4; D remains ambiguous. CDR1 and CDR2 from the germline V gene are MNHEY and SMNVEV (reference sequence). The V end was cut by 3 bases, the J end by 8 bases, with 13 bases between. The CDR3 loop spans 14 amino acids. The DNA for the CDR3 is TGTGCCAGCAGTTTCTGGAACAGAACCGAAAAACTGTTTTTT. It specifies CASSFWNRTEKLFF. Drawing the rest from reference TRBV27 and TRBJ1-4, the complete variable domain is EAQVTQNPRYLITVTGKKLTVTCSQNMNHEYMSWYRQDPGLGLRQIYYSMNVEVTDKGDVPEGYKVSRKEKRNFPLILESPSPNQTSLYFCASSFWNRTEKLFFGSGTQLSVL.

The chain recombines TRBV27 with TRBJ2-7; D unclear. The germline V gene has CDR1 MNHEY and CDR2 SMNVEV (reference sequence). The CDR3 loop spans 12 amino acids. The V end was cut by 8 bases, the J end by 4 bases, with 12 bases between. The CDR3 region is CASGSPLYEQYF. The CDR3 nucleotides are TGTGCCAGCGGCTCCCCACTTTACGAGCAGTACTTC.

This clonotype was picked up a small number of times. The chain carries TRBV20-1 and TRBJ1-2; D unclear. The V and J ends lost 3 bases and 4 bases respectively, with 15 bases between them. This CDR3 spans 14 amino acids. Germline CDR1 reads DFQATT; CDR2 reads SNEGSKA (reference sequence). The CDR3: CSASLRSEAYGYTF. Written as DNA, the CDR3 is TGCAGTGCTAGTTTGAGGAGCGAGGCCTATGGCTACACCTTC.

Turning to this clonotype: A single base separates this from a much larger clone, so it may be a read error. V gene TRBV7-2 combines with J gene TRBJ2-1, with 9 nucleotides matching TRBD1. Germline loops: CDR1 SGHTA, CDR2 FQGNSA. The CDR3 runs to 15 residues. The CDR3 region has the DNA TGTGCCGGCAGCTTACGGACAGGGGCTTACAATGAGCAGTTCTTC. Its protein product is CAGSLRTGAYNEQFF.

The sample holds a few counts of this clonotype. CDR3 region: CASSQDGTSGYEQYF. Here the CDR3 DNA reads TGCGCCAGCAGCCAAGATGGTACTAGCGGCTACGAGCAGTACTTC. J is TRBJ2-7 and V is TRBV4-3; 8 nucleotides align to TRBD2. The trim removed 0 bases at V and 3 bases at J, leaving 4 bases unmatched. The CDR3 loop spans 15 amino acids. Germline V gene lookup returns CDR1 LGHNA and CDR2 YSLEER.

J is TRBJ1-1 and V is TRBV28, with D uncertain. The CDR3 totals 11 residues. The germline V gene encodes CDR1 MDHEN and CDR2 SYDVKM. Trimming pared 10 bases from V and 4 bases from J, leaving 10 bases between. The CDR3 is CAIRKGTEAFF. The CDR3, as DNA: TGTGCCATCCGTAAAGGCACTGAAGCTTTCTTT.

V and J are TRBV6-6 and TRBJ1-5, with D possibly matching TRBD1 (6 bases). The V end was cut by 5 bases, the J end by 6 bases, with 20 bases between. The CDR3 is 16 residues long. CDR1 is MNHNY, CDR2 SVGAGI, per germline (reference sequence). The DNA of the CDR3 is TGTGCCAGCAGTCCTAGGCGGGACACCCGAGGTCAGCCCCAGCATTTT. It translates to CASSPRRDTRGQPQHF.

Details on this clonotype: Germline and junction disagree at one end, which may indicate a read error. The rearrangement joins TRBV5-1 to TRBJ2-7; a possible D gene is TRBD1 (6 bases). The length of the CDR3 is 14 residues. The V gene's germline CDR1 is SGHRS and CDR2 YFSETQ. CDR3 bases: TGCGCCAGCAGGGATGGACAGCTAAGTTACGGGCAGTACTTC. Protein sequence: CASRDGQLSYGQYF. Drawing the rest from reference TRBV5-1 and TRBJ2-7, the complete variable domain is KAGVTQTPRYLIKTRGQQVTLSCSPISGHRSVSWYQQTPGQGLQFLFEYFSETQRNKGNFPGRFSGRQFSNSRSEMNVSTLELGDSALYLCASRDGQLSYGQYFGPGTRLTVT.